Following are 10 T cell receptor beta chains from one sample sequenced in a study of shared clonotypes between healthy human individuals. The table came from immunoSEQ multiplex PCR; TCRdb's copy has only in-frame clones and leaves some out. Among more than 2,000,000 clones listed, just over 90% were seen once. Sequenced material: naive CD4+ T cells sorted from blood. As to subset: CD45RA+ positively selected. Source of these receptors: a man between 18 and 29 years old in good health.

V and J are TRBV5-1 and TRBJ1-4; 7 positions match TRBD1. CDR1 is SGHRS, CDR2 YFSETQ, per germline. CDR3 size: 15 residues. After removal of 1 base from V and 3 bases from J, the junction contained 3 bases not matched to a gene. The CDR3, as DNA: TGCGCCAGCAGCTTGCAGGGGGGGTCTAATGAAAAACTGTTTTTT. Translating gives CASSLQGGSNEKLFF. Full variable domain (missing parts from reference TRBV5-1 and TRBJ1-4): KAGVTQTPRYLIKTRGQQVTLSCSPISGHRSVSWYQQTPGQGLQFLFEYFSETQRNKGNFPGRFSGRQFSNSRSEMNVSTLELGDSALYLCASSLQGGSNEKLFFGSGTQLSVL.

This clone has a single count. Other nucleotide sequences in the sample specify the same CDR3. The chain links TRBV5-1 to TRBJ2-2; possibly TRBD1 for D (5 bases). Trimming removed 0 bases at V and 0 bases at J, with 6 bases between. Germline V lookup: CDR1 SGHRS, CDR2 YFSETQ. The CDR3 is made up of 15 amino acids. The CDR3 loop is CASSLGRANTGELFF. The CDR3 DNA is TGCGCCAGCAGCTTGGGCAGGGCGAACACCGGGGAGCTGTTTTTT.

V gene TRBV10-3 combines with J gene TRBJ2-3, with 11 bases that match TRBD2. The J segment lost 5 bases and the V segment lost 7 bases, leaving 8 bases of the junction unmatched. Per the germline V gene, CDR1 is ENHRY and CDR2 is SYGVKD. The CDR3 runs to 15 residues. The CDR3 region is CAITPGLAGKDTQYF. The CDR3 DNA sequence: TGTGCCATCACCCCTGGACTAGCGGGTAAAGATACGCAGTATTTT.

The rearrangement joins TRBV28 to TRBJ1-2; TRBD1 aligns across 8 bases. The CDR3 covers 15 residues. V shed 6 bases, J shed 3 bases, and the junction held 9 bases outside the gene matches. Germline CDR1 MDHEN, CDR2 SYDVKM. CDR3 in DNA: TGTGCCAGCAGGCTGGAGGACAGGGACCACTATGGCTACACCTTC. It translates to CASRLEDRDHYGYTF.

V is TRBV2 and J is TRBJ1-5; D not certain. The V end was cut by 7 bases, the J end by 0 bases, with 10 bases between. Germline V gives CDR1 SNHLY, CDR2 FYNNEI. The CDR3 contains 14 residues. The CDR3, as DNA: TGTGCCAGCACAGTGACAACTAGCAATCAGCCCCAGCATTTT. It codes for CASTVTTSNQPQHF.

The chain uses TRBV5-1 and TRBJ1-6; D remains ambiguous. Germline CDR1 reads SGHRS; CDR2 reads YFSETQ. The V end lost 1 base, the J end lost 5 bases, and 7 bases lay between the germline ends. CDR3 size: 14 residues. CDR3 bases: TGCGCCAGCAGCTTGTCGGGAGATAATTCACCCCTCCACTTT. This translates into CASSLSGDNSPLHF.

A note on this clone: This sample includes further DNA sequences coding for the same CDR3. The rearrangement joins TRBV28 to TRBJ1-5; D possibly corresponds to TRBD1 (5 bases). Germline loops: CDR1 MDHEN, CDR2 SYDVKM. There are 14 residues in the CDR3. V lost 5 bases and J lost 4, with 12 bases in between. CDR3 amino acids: CASSPGTVNQPQHF. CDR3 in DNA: TGTGCCAGCAGTCCCGGGACTGTAAATCAGCCCCAGCATTTT.

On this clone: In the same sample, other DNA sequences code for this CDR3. This CDR3 reads CASSLEDRGNSPLHF. Written as DNA, the CDR3 is TGTGCCAGCAGCTTAGAGGACAGAGGGAATTCACCCCTCCACTTT. The rearrangement uses TRBV5-6 and TRBJ1-6; possible D gene TRBD1, 6 bases. CDR1 is SGHDT, CDR2 YYEEEE, per germline. With 2 bases removed from V and 7 bases from J, the gap between germline ends came to 13 bases. The CDR3 runs to 15 residues.

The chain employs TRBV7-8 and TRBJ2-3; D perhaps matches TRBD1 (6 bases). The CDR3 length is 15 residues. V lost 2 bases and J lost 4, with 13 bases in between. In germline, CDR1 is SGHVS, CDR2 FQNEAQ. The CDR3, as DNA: TGTGCCAGCAGCTTATATCAGGGGATCGCAGATACGCAGTATTTT. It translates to CASSLYQGIADTQYF.

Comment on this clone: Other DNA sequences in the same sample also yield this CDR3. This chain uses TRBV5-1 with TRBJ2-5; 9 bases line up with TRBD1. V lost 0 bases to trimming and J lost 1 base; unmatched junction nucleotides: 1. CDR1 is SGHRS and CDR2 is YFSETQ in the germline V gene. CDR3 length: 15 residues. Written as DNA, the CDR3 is TGCGCCAGCAGCTTGGCGGGACAGGGCCAAGAGACCCAGTACTTC. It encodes CASSLAGQGQETQYF.